The following is a T cell receptor beta chain sequence with its context. The CDR3 length is 13 residues. The germline gives CDR1 PRHDT, CDR2 FYEKMQ (reference sequence). Trimming pared 4 bases from V and 6 bases from J, leaving 11 bases between. The protocol was immunoSEQ multiplex PCR, while the TCRdb copy is restricted to in-frame clones and leaves out a portion. The sample shows under 85,000 clones, roughly 94% of them seen only once. This sample stems from a study of T cell changes during pregnancy in multiple sclerosis. The clonotype originates from a female donor with multiple sclerosis, enrolled in a pregnancy study. Sequencing was performed on peripheral blood, taken in the third trimester of pregnancy. The chain is built from TRBV13 and TRBJ2-3, with a tentative D call TRBD1 (5 bases). As DNA, the CDR3 is TGTGCCAGCAGCTCCAAGGGGCTCGATACGCAGTATTTT. Protein sequence: CASSSKGLDTQYF.